This TCR beta chain was identified in a study of control samples from healthy donors and cancer patients. This CDR3 region has 15 residues. With V trimmed by 4 bases and J by 3 bases, 2 bases remained unmatched. The germline CDR1 and CDR2 sequences are MNHEY and SVGAGI. The repertoire was sequenced with immunoSEQ multiplex PCR; TCRdb's copy has only in-frame clones and lacks some. The data show around 140,000 clones, about 90% seen once. The sequence was collected from a man younger than 35 in good health. The sample taken for sequencing was blood. The V gene is TRBV6-5, the J gene TRBJ2-1; 11 bases agree with TRBD2. The CDR3: CASSLLAGDYNEQFF. In DNA form, the CDR3 reads TGTGCCAGCAGTTTACTAGCGGGGGACTACAATGAGCAGTTCTTC.